This entry lists 26 T cell receptor beta chains sequenced from one sample in a study of blood T cell repertoires in COVID-19. Libraries were prepared by immunoSEQ multiplex PCR; TCRdb keeps only in-frame clonotypes and omits some of them. The table has about 200,000 clones, about 85% seen once. The sample consisted of peripheral blood. Every receptor here comes from a man aged 60-69 years with COVID-19, enrolled during active disease.

The chain has TRBV5-3 and TRBJ1-1; no reliable D call. TRBV5-3 is treated as an ORF (open reading frame) with a function not yet certain. V gave up 0 bases and J gave up 1 base, with 10 bases separating them. CDR3 length: 15 amino acids. CDR3 in DNA: TGTGCCAGAAGCTTGGATAAGCATCGGAACACTGAAGCTTTCTTT. This sequence encodes CARSLDKHRNTEAFF.

The gene calls are TRBV5-1 and TRBJ2-1; TRBD2 matches 11 bases. V lost 4 bases, J lost 5 bases, and 8 bases stayed unmatched. CDR3 length equals 16 residues. Per the germline V gene, CDR1 is SGHRS and CDR2 is YFSETQ. For the CDR3, the DNA is TGCGCCAGCAGCCCCACCGGGACTAGCGGTGACAATGAGCAGTTCTTC. Translating it yields CASSPTGTSGDNEQFF.

Details on this clone: Other DNA sequences of this sample code for an identical CDR3. The genes are TRBV27 and TRBJ2-7; a weak D match, TRBD1 (5 bases). The CDR3 sequence is 14 residues long. The V gene's germline CDR1 is MNHEY and CDR2 SMNVEV (reference sequence). Trimming shortened V by 2 bases and J by 3 bases, and 11 bases separated the two germline ends. CDR3 sequence reads: CASSLGQGSYEQYF. The DNA for the CDR3 is TGTGCCAGCAGTTTAGGGCAGGGTAGCTACGAGCAGTACTTC.

The chain carries TRBV28 and TRBJ2-3; 10 bases match TRBD1. Germline V gene sequence: CDR1 MDHEN, CDR2 SYDVKM. J lost 4 bases, V lost 7 bases, and 11 bases had no gene match. This CDR3 is built from 16 residues. The CDR3 sequence: CASNLSPGQGSDTQYF. In nucleotides, the CDR3 is TGTGCCAGCAACCTATCTCCGGGACAGGGGTCAGATACGCAGTATTTT.

The chain employs TRBV5-6 and TRBJ2-3; TRBD1 matches at 9 bases. Germline CDR1 reads SGHDT; CDR2 reads YYEEEE. The V segment lost 4 bases and the J segment 14 bases; nucleotides outside the gene matches: 8. This CDR3 contains 12 residues. CDR3 sequence reads: CASSGGGQGRYF. CDR3 nucleotide sequence: TGTGCCAGCAGCGGTGGGGGACAGGGCCGGTATTTT.

This sequence joins TRBV5-8 and TRBJ1-4; TRBD1 agrees at 9 bases. Trimming at V came to 4 bases and at J to 2 bases, leaving 3 bases not matched to a gene. The CDR3 extends over 15 amino acids. CDR1 and CDR2 (germline): SGHTS, YDEGEE. Written as DNA, the CDR3 is TGTGCCAGCAGCCGGACAGGGGTCACTAATGAAAAACTGTTTTTT. It translates to CASSRTGVTNEKLFF.

The V gene is TRBV2, the J gene TRBJ1-3, with D maybe TRBD1 (5 bases). Trimming stripped 2 bases from V and 4 bases from J, with 12 bases between. Germline lookup yields CDR1 SNHLY and CDR2 FYNNEI. The CDR3 length is 15 residues. The CDR3 is CASSERQGAGNTIYF. The CDR3 DNA reads TGTGCCAGCAGTGAAAGGCAGGGCGCGGGAAACACCATATATTTT.

V and J are TRBV5-1 and TRBJ2-3; the match to TRBD2 covers 8 bases. Germline V gives CDR1 SGHRS, CDR2 YFSETQ. J lost 2 bases, V lost 4 bases, and 6 bases had no gene match. The CDR3 runs to 15 residues. This CDR3 is CASSPREAYTDTQYF. CDR3 nucleotides: TGCGCCAGCAGCCCGCGGGAGGCTTACACAGATACGCAGTATTTT.

The chain is built from TRBV11-2 and TRBJ1-3; D is perhaps TRBD1 (5 bases). Germline CDR1 reads SGHAT; CDR2 reads FQNNGV. The V end was cut by 0 bases, the J end by 4 bases, with 10 bases between. There are 15 residues in the CDR3. CDR3 sequence (DNA): TGTGCCAGCAGCTTAGAGCCAGGGTGGGGAAACACCATATATTTT. Its translation: CASSLEPGWGNTIYF.

The V call is TRBV18, the J call TRBJ2-5, with 10 nucleotides matching TRBD1. The CDR3 contains 17 residues. The V and J ends lost 2 bases and 1 base, in that order; junction bases with no gene match: 7. From germline, CDR1 is KGHSH and CDR2 LQKENI. The CDR3, as DNA: TGTGCCAGCTCACCATCTTGGGACAGGGGATTCCAAGAGACCCAGTACTTC. Translating it yields CASSPSWDRGFQETQYF.

CDR3 nucleotides: TGTGCCAGCAGACTATCGGGGAGCTCTGGAAACACCATATATTTT. Translation gives CASRLSGSSGNTIYF. The chain links TRBV28 to TRBJ1-3, with no clear D. The CDR3 consists of 15 residues. V gave up 6 bases and J gave up 0 bases, with 12 bases separating them. Germline loops: CDR1 MDHEN, CDR2 SYDVKM.

This clone was recorded only once. The J gene is TRBJ1-4, the V gene TRBV7-9; TRBD1 matches 7 bases. V lost 5 bases to trimming and J lost 8 bases; unmatched junction nucleotides: 8. This CDR3 is 14 amino acids long. From germline, CDR1 is SEHNR and CDR2 FQNEAQ (reference sequence). The CDR3 sequence: CASSRDSTSEKLFF. The CDR3 DNA sequence: TGTGCCAGCAGCCGGGACAGTACTAGCGAAAAACTGTTTTTT.

V usage is TRBV30 and J usage is TRBJ2-7, with 10 bases matching TRBD1. J lost 1 base, V lost 0 bases, and 9 bases had no gene match. The CDR3 runs 17 residues. The germline gives CDR1 GTSNPN, CDR2 SVGIG (reference sequence). CDR3 protein: CAWSVLRGTGDSYEQYF. CDR3 coding DNA: TGTGCCTGGAGTGTACTGCGAGGGACAGGGGATTCCTACGAGCAGTACTTC.

This sequence joins TRBV14 and TRBJ1-4; D gene ambiguous. The CDR3 is 15 residues long. The germline CDR1 and CDR2 sequences are SGHDN and FVKESK. With 1 base removed from V and 3 bases from J, the gap between germline ends came to 9 bases. The CDR3 spells CASSQGRWSNEKLFF. As DNA, the CDR3 is TGTGCCAGCAGCCAAGGGAGGTGGTCTAATGAAAAACTGTTTTTT.

The sample holds one count of this clone. CDR3: CASSMNRNEQFF. CDR3 in DNA: TGTGCCAGTAGTATGAACAGAAATGAGCAGTTCTTC. V usage is TRBV19 and J usage is TRBJ2-1; the D is unclear. The CDR3 consists of 12 residues. In germline, CDR1 is LNHDA, CDR2 SQIVND (reference sequence). The ends were cut back, 3 bases at V and 7 bases at J, with 7 bases in the middle. Looking up the rest from reference TRBV19 and TRBJ2-1 gives the full variable domain: DGGITQSPKYLFRKEGQNVTLSCEQNLNHDAMYWYRQDPGQGLRLIYYSQIVNDFQKGDIAEGYSVSREKKESFPLTVTSAQKNPTAFYLCASSMNRNEQFFGPGTRLTVL.

The chain recombines TRBV30 with TRBJ1-2; D is perhaps TRBD1 (5 bases). The CDR3 has 15 residues. Between the trimmed V and J ends, which lost 2 bases and 7 bases, there was a span of 20 bases. CDR1 and CDR2 (germline): GTSNPN, SVGIG (reference sequence). The CDR3 is CAWSRWEAGKGGYTF. The CDR3 DNA sequence: TGTGCCTGGAGTAGGTGGGAGGCAGGGAAGGGTGGCTACACCTTC.

The chain is built from TRBV5-1 and TRBJ2-7; TRBD1 matches at 7 bases. Unmatched junction bases numbered 15, after V lost 0 bases and J lost 9 bases. There are 16 residues in the CDR3. Germline-derived CDR1 and CDR2 are SGHRS and YFSETQ. The CDR3 DNA sequence: TGCGCCAGCAGCTTGGTTGCGGGCCAGAGACAGGGTCTGCAGTACTTC. Translating it yields CASSLVAGQRQGLQYF.

This chain connects TRBV7-9 to TRBJ1-2; no reliable D call. V lost 4 bases to trimming and J lost 4 bases, with 13 bases between them. From germline, CDR1 is SEHNR and CDR2 FQNEAQ (reference sequence). This CDR3 region has 14 residues. CDR3 in amino acids: CASSSPPWAYGYTF. DNA for the CDR3: TGTGCCAGCAGCTCCCCTCCATGGGCCTATGGCTACACCTTC.

V gene TRBV7-6 combines with J gene TRBJ1-4; possibly TRBD1 for D (6 bases). Per the germline V gene, CDR1 is SGHVS and CDR2 is FNYEAQ. The CDR3 consists of 17 residues. Trimming pared 1 base from V and 4 bases from J, leaving 16 bases between. In DNA form, the CDR3 reads TGTGCCAGCAGCTTAGATACTCCCGGGACATTTAATGAAAAACTGTTTTTT. As protein: CASSLDTPGTFNEKLFF. Full variable domain (remainder filled in from reference TRBV7-6 and TRBJ1-4): GAGVSQSPRYKVTKRGQDVALRCDPISGHVSLYWYRQALGQGPEFLTYFNYEAQQDKSGLPNDRFSAERPEGSISTLTIQRTEQRDSAMYRCASSLDTPGTFNEKLFFGSGTQLSVL.

This clone has a single count. The chain employs TRBV27 and TRBJ1-6, with no clear D. Germline values: CDR1 MNHEY, CDR2 SMNVEV (reference sequence). The CDR3 covers 14 residues. The V gene lost 10 bases and the J gene lost 0 bases, with 10 bases spanning the gap. CDR3 bases: TGTGCCACCGCGGGGAGCTCCTATAATTCACCCCTCCACTTT. Its protein is CATAGSSYNSPLHF.

This clone was picked up a small number of times. The conserved closing phenylalanine or tryptophan is absent in this CDR3, likely reflecting a read error. It is unclear where the CDR3 begins or ends on the DNA, so no DNA is shown, and the CDR3 is as TCRdb lists it. This chain links TRBV13 with TRBJ1-1. Germline V lookup: CDR1 PRHDT, CDR2 FYEKMQ (reference sequence). The CDR3 comprises 9 residues, both ends counted. CDR3 sequence: CASSPGDLE.

The sample holds one count of this clone. The chain recombines TRBV7-2 with TRBJ2-1, with D hard to call. Germline assignment: CDR1 SGHTA and CDR2 FQGNSA. Trimming took 1 base from V and 0 from J, leaving 7 bases between them. CDR3 size: 15 residues. The CDR3 spells CASSLVQNSYNEQFF. The CDR3 nucleotides are TGTGCCAGCAGCTTAGTTCAGAACTCCTACAATGAGCAGTTCTTC.

The chain has TRBV24-1 and TRBJ2-1; D is possibly TRBD1 (5 bases). The CDR3 extends over 13 amino acids. V gave up 4 bases and J gave up 8 bases, with 11 bases separating them. Germline V gives CDR1 KGHDR, CDR2 SFDVKD. CDR3 amino acids: CATSEPQGDEQFF. CDR3 DNA sequence: TGTGCCACCAGTGAACCTCAGGGTGATGAGCAGTTCTTC.

This chain links TRBV25-1 with TRBJ2-3, with 13 positions matching TRBD2. The germline gives CDR1 MGHDK, CDR2 SYGVNS. The CDR3 runs 18 residues. J lost 8 bases, V lost 1 base, and 12 bases had no gene match. The CDR3 sequence: CASSEFSGLAGREGTQYF. CDR3 nucleotides: TGTGCCAGCAGTGAATTCTCGGGACTAGCGGGAAGGGAGGGTACGCAGTATTTT.

This rearrangement joins TRBV5-1 to TRBJ2-5; 14 bases are shared with TRBD2. Germline V gives CDR1 SGHRS, CDR2 YFSETQ. The CDR3 consists of 16 residues. V was pared by 4 bases and J by 5 bases, with 7 bases of the junction left unmatched. CDR3 sequence reads: CASSPGTSGSYETQYF. The CDR3 DNA reads as TGCGCCAGCAGCCCCGGGACTAGCGGGAGTTACGAGACCCAGTACTTC.

The chain is built from TRBV24-1 and TRBJ2-1, with 8 bases fitting TRBD1. This CDR3 spans 14 amino acids. The junction had 5 bases not matched to a gene; V was cut back by 5 bases and J by 6 bases. Germline lookup yields CDR1 KGHDR and CDR2 SFDVKD. The CDR3 here is CATSGSTGGNEQFF. As DNA, the CDR3 is TGTGCCACCAGTGGATCTACAGGGGGCAATGAGCAGTTCTTC.